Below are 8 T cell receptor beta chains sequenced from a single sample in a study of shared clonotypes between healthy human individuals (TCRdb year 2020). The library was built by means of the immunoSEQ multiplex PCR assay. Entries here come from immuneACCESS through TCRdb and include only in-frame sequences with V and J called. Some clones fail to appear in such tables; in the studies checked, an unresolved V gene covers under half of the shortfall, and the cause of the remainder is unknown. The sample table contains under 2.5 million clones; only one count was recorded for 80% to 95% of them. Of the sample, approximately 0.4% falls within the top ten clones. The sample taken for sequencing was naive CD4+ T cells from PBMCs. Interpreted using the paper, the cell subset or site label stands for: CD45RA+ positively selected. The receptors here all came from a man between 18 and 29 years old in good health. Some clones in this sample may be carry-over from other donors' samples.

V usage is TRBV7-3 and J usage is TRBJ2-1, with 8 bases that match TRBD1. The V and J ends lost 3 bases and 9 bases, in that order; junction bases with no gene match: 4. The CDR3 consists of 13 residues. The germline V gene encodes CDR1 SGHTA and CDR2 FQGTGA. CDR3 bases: TGTGCCAGCAGCTTCAGGGGGCGGGGTGAGCAGTTCTTC. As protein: CASSFRGRGEQFF.

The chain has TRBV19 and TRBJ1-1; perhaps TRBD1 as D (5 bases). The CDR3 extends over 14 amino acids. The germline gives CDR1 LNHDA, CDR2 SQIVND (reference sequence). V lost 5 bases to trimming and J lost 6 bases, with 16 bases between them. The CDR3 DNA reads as TGTGCCAGTAGTTCTAGGACACGACTCGCTGAAGCTTTCTTT. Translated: CASSSRTRLAEAFF.

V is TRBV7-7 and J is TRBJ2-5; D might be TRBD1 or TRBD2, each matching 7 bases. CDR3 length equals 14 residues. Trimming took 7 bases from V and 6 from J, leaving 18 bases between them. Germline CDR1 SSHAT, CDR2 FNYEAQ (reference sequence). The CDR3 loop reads CASMGGGGKKTQYF. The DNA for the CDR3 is TGTGCCAGCATGGGGGGAGGGGGCAAGAAGACCCAGTACTTC.

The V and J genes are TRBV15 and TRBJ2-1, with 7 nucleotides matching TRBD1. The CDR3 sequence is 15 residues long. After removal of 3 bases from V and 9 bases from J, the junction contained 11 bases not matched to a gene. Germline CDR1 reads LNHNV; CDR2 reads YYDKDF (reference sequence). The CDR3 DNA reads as TGTGCCACCAGCAGGCCGGGACAGAAACCAGGTGAGCAGTTCTTC. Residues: CATSRPGQKPGEQFF.

The CDR3: CASSLVPGRGGRRTEAFF. The CDR3 DNA follows: TGCGCCAGCAGCTTGGTTCCGGGTAGGGGGGGCCGGAGGACTGAAGCTTTCTTT. The rearrangement uses TRBV5-1 and TRBJ1-1; perhaps TRBD1 as D (6 bases). Germline values: CDR1 SGHRS, CDR2 YFSETQ. V lost 0 bases and J 5 bases, leaving 23 bases between the germline ends. The CDR3 loop spans 18 amino acids.

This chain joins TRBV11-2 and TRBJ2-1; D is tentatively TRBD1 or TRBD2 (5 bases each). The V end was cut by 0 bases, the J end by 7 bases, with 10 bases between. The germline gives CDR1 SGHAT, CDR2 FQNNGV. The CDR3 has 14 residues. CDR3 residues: CASSLDLWGNEQFF. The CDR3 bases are TGTGCCAGCAGCTTAGATTTGTGGGGGAATGAGCAGTTCTTC.

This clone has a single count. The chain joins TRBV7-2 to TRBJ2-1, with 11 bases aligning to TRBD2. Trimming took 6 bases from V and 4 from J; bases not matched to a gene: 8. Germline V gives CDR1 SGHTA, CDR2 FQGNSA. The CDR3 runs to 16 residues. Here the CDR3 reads CASRPGTSGLYNEQFF. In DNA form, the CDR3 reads TGTGCCAGCAGGCCCGGGACTAGCGGACTTTACAATGAGCAGTTCTTC.

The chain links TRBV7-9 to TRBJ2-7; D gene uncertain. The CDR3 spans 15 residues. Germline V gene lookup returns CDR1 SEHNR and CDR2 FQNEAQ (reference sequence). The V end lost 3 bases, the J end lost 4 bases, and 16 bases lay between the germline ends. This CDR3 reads CASSFEAQPVYEQYF. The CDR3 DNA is TGTGCCAGCAGCTTTGAGGCACAGCCTGTATACGAGCAGTACTTC.